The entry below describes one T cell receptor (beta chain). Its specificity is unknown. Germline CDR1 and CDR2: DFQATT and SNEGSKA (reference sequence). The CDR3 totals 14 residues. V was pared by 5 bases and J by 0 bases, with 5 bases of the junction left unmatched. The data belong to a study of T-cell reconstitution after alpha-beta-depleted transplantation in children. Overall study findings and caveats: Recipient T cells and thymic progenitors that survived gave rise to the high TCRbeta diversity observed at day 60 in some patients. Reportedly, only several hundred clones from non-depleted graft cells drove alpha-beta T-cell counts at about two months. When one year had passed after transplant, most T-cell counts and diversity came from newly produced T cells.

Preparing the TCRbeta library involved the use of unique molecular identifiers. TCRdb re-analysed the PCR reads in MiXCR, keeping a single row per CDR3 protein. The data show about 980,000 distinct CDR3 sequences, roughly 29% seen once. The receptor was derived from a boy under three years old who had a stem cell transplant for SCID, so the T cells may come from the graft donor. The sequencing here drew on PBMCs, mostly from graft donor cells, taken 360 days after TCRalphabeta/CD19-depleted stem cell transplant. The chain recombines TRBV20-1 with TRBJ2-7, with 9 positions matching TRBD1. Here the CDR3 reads CSAPGTGYSYEQYF. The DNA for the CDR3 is TGCAGTGCTCCGGGGACAGGGTACTCCTACGAGCAGTACTTC.